Shown below are 13 T cell receptor beta chains from a single sample sequenced in a study of OX40 agonist ivuxolimab in advanced cancers. Using immunoSEQ multiplex PCR, the repertoire was profiled, and TCRdb retains in-frame clones only, with some absent. Seen here are around 56,000 clones, roughly 86% observed once, and the top ten hold around 10%. The source was CD4+ or CD8+ T cells sorted from blood, collected in a trial of the OX40 agonist ivuxolimab. Source of these receptors: an adult with an advanced solid tumor such as melanoma, head and neck, liver or kidney cancer.

This sequence joins TRBV13 and TRBJ2-7; 8 bases agree with TRBD1. CDR1 and CDR2 from the germline V gene are PRHDT and FYEKMQ (reference sequence). CDR3 length: 14 amino acids. J was trimmed by 6 bases and V by 0 bases; bases with no gene match: 4. CDR3: CASSLGDRGFEQYV. The CDR3 DNA is TGTGCCAGCAGCTTAGGAGACAGGGGTTTCGAGCAGTACGTC.

This clone showed up just once. V is TRBV13 and J is TRBJ2-7; D perhaps matches TRBD1 (5 bases). CDR1 and CDR2 from the germline V gene are PRHDT and FYEKMQ (reference sequence). Trimming left V 6 bases short and J 6 bases short, with 18 bases between. This CDR3 contains 14 residues. The CDR3 is CASSSARVNLEQYF. In DNA form, the CDR3 reads TGTGCCAGCAGTTCCGCCAGGGTTAACCTCGAGCAGTACTTC.

This clone was observed a single time. The V and J genes are TRBV11-2 and TRBJ1-1, with a tentative D call TRBD1 (6 bases). CDR3 length equals 13 residues. Trimming pared 4 bases from V and 1 base from J, leaving 7 bases between. Germline V gene sequence: CDR1 SGHAT, CDR2 FQNNGV. CDR3 bases: TGTGCCAGCAGCTGGGGACAGAACACTGAAGCTTTCTTT. Encoded protein: CASSWGQNTEAFF.

This clone was observed once. The identical CDR3 is also encoded by other nucleotide sequences in the sample. The genes are TRBV10-3 and TRBJ2-1; D could derive from TRBD1 or TRBD2 (6 bases each). The CDR3 runs to 16 residues. Trimming removed 0 bases from V and 6 bases from J, with 15 bases in between. Germline CDR1 reads ENHRY; CDR2 reads SYGVKD. The CDR3 DNA is TGTGCCATCAGTGAGTCGTCAAGCGGAGGGGGCAATGAGCAGTTCTTC. Encoded protein: CAISESSSGGGNEQFF.

The genes are TRBV15 and TRBJ1-5; D might be TRBD1 (6 bases). Trimming removed 0 bases at V and 0 bases at J, with 15 bases between. Germline-derived CDR1 and CDR2 are LNHNV and YYDKDF (reference sequence). CDR3 length: 18 amino acids. The CDR3 bases are TGTGCCACCAGCAGAGAAGGACAGCTTCCCTATAGCAATCAGCCCCAGCATTTT. Translation: CATSREGQLPYSNQPQHF.

CDR3 amino acids: CASTLKGTSWGDTQYF. In DNA form, the CDR3 reads TGTGCCAGCACTCTAAAAGGGACTAGCTGGGGGGATACGCAGTATTTT. This sequence joins TRBV7-3 and TRBJ2-3; TRBD2 matches 9 bases. Trimming at V came to 7 bases and at J to 6 bases, leaving 14 bases not matched to a gene. Germline V gene data show CDR1 as SGHTA and CDR2 as FQGTGA. This CDR3 region has 16 residues.

The chain recombines TRBV7-6 with TRBJ2-7; D unresolved. The CDR3 is made up of 12 amino acids. Looked up from germline, CDR1 is SGHVS and CDR2 is FNYEAQ. With 6 bases removed from V and 6 bases from J, the gap between germline ends came to 12 bases. The CDR3 DNA reads as TGTGCCAGCAGTTCCGAGAGTGGCGAGCAGTACTTC. It translates to CASSSESGEQYF. Filled out from reference TRBV7-6 and TRBJ2-7, the complete variable domain reads GAGVSQSPRYKVTKRGQDVALRCDPISGHVSLYWYRQALGQGPEFLTYFNYEAQQDKSGLPNDRFSAERPEGSISTLTIQRTEQRDSAMYRCASSSESGEQYFGPGTRLTVT.

This chain uses TRBV2 with TRBJ2-3, with TRBD1 matching 10 bases. J was trimmed by 3 bases and V by 3 bases; bases with no gene match: 12. The CDR3 has 18 amino acids. Germline V lookup: CDR1 SNHLY, CDR2 FYNNEI. DNA of the CDR3: TGTGCCAGCAGTGATGACAGGGGGCGATTGGTTGGTACAGATACGCAGTATTTT. It translates to CASSDDRGRLVGTDTQYF.

A remark on this clone: The same CDR3 is also encoded by other DNA sequences in this sample. The gene calls are TRBV30 and TRBJ1-1; D possibly corresponds to TRBD1 (6 bases). V lost 0 bases and J lost 6, with 14 bases in between. Germline V CDR1 and CDR2: GTSNPN, SVGIG (reference sequence). The CDR3 loop spans 14 amino acids. CDR3 sequence reads: CAWSVQGGFAEAFF. The CDR3 DNA reads as TGTGCCTGGAGTGTACAGGGCGGTTTTGCTGAAGCTTTCTTT. Variable domain in full (rest from reference TRBV30 and TRBJ1-1): SQTIHQWPATLVQPVGSPLSLECTVEGTSNPNLYWYRQAAGRGLQLLFYSVGIGQISSEVPQNLSASRPQDRQFILSSKKLLLSDSGFYLCAWSVQGGFAEAFFGQGTRLTVV.

This chain connects TRBV5-4 to TRBJ2-7, with D maybe TRBD2 (5 bases). Trimming stripped 0 bases from V and 4 bases from J, with 8 bases between. This CDR3 spans 13 amino acids. From germline, CDR1 is SGHNT and CDR2 YYREEE (reference sequence). Here the CDR3 DNA reads TGTGCCAGCAGCTTGGACGGGATGTACGAGCAGTACGTC. The encoded protein is CASSLDGMYEQYV.

The chain is built from TRBV7-6 and TRBJ1-3; D not certain. Trimming shortened V by 5 bases and J by 0 bases, and 14 bases separated the two germline ends. The CDR3 consists of 16 residues. Looked up from germline, CDR1 is SGHVS and CDR2 is FNYEAQ. The CDR3 nucleotides are TGTGCCAGCAGCGCCGGGCCGGGATACTCTGGAAACACCATATATTTT. Its protein product is CASSAGPGYSGNTIYF.

The chain joins TRBV9 to TRBJ2-1; TRBD2 aligns across 8 bases. CDR1 is SGDLS and CDR2 is YYNGEE in the germline V gene. CDR3 length: 15 residues. J lost 7 bases, V lost 0 bases, and 6 bases had no gene match. CDR3: CASSVVSGGPNEQFF. The CDR3 bases are TGTGCCAGCAGCGTAGTTTCGGGGGGGCCTAATGAGCAGTTCTTC.

The V gene is TRBV6-5, the J gene TRBJ1-1; 8 bases match TRBD1. Germline CDR1 and CDR2: MNHEY and SVGAGI. Losses at the gene ends were 6 bases for V and 3 bases for J; bases not matched to a gene: 9. The CDR3 has 15 amino acids. In DNA form, the CDR3 reads TGTGCCAGCAGCCACTTGACAGGGGTTGACACTGAAGCTTTCTTT. This translates into CASSHLTGVDTEAFF.